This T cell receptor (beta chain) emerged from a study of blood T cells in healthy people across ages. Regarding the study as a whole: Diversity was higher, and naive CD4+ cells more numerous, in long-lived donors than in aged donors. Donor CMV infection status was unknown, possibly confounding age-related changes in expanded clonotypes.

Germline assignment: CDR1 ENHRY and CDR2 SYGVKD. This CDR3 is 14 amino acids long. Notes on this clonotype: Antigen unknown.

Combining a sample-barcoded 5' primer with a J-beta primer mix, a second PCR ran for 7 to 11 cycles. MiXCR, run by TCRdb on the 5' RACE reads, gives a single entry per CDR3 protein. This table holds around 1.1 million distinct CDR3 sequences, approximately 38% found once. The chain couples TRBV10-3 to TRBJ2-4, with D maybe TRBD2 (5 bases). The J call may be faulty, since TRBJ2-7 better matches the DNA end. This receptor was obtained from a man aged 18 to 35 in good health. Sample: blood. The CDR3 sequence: CAISADWKGAEQYF. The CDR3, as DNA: TGTGCCATCAGCGCGGACTGGAAAGGAGCCGAGCAGTACTTC.